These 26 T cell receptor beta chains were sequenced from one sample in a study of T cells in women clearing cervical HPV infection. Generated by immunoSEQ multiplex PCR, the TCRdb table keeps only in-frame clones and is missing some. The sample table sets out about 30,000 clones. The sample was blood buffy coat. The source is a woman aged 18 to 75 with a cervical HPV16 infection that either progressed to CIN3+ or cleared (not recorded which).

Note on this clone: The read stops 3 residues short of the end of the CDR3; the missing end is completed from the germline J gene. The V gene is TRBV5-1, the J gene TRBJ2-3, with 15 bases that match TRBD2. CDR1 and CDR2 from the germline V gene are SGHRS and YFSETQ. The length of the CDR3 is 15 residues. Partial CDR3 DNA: TGCGCCAGCAGCGCGGGACTAGCGGGGGGAGAGACG. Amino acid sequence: CASSAGLAGGET. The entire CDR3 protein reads CASSAGLAGGETQYF.

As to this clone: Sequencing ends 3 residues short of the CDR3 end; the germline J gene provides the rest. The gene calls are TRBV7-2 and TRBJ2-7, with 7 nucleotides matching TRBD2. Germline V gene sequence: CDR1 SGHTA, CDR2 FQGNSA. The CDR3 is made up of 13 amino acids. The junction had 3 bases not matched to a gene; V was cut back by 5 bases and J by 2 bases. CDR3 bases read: TGTGCCAGCAGCGCGGGGGAGCCCTACGAG. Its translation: CASSAGEPYE. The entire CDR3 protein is CASSAGEPYEQYF. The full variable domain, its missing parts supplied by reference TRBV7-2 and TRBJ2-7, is GAGVSQSPSNKVTEKGKDVELRCDPISGHTALYWYRQSLGQGLEFLIYFQGNSAPDKSGLPSDRFSAERTGGSVSTLTIQRTQQEDSAVYLCASSAGEPYEQYFGPGTRLTVT.

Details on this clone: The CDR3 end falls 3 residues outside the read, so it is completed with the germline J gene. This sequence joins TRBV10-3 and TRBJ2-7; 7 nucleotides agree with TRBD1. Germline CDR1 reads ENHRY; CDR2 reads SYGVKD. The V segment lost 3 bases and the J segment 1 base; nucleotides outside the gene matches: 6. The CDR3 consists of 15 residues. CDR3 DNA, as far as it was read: TGTGCCATCAGTGAAAATAGGGGGCCTTCCTACGAG. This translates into CAISENRGPSYE. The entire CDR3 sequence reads CAISENRGPSYEQYF.

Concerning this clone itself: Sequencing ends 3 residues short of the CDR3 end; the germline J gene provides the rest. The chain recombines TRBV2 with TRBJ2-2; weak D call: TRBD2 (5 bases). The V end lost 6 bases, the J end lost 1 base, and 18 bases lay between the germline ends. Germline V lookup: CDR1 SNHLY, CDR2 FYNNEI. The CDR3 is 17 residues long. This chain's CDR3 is CASSLSVRRMNTGELFF. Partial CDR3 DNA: TGTGCCAGCAGCCTATCTGTGCGGAGGATGAACACCGGGGAG. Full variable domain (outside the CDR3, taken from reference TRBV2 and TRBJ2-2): EPEVTQTPSHQVTQMGQEVILRCVPISNHLYFYWYRQILGQKVEFLVSFYNNEISEKSEIFDDQFSVERPDGSNFTLKIRSTKLEDSAMYFCASSLSVRRMNTGELFFGEGSRLTVL.

CDR3 bases read: TGTGCCACTTCCTTGGGGACAGGGCATCAGCCC. It yields the protein CATSLGTGHQP. The full CDR3 sequence reads CATSLGTGHQPQHF. The chain uses TRBV19 and TRBJ1-5; 9 bases match TRBD1. Read sequence stops 3 residues before the CDR3 end, and the germline J gene provides the missing end. The CDR3 loop spans 14 amino acids. The germline gives CDR1 LNHDA, CDR2 SQIVND (reference sequence). The ends lost 10 bases at V and 5 bases at J; junction bases unmatched: 9.

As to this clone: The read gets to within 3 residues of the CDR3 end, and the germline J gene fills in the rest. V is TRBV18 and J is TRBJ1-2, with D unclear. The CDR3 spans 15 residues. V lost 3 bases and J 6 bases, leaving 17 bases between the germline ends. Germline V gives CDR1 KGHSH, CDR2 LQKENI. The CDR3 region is CASSPTLTDGDGYTF. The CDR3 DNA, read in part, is TGTGCCAGCTCACCTACTTTAACGGACGGGGATGGC.

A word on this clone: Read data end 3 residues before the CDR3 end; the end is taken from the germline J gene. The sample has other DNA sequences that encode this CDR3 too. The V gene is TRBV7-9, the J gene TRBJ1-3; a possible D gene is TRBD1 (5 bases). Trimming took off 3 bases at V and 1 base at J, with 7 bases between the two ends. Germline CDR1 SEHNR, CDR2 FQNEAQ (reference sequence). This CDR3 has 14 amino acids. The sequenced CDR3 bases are TGTGCCAGCAGCTTGGCAGGGTCTGGAAACACC. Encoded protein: CASSLAGSGNT. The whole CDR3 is CASSLAGSGNTIYF.

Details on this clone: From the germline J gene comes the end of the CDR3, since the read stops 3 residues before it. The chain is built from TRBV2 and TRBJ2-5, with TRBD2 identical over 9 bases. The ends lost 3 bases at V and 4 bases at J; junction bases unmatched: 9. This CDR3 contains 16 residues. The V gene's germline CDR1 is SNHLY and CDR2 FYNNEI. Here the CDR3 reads CASSEGSGRWGETQYF. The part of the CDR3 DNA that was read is TGTGCCAGCAGTGAGGGTAGCGGGAGATGGGGAGAGACC.

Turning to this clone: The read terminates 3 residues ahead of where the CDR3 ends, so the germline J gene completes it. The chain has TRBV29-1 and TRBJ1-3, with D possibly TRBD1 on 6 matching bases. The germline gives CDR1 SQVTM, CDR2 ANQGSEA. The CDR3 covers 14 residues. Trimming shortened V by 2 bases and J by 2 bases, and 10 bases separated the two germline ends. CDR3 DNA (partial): TGCAGCGTTGAAACAGGGATGGCTGGAAACACC. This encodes CSVETGMAGNT. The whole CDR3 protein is CSVETGMAGNTIYF.

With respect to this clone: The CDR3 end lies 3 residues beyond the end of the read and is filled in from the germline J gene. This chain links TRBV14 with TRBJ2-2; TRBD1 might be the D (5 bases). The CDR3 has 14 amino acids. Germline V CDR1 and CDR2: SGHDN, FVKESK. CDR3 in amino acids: CASNKGRGESPLFF. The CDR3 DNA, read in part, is TGTGCCAGCAACAAAGGAAGGGGCGAGTCACCG.

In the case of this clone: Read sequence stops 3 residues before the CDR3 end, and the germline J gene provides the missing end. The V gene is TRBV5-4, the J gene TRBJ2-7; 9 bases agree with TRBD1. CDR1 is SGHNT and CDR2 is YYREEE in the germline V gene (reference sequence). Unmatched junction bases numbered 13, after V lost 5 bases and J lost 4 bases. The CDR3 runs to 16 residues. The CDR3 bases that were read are TGTGCCAGCAGTTCGGACAGGGGTTTGATTGAGTACGAG. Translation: CASSSDRGLIEYE. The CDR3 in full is CASSSDRGLIEYEQYF.

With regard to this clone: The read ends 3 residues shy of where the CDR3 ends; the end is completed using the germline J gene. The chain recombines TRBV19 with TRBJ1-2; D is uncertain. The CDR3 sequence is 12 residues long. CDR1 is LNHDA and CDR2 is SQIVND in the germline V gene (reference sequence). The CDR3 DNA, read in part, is TGTGCCAGTAGTGTGACAACAGATACC. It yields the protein CASSVTTDT. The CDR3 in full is CASSVTTDTYTF. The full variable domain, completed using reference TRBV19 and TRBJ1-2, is DGGITQSPKYLFRKEGQNVTLSCEQNLNHDAMYWYRQDPGQGLRLIYYSQIVNDFQKGDIAEGYSVSREKKESFPLTVTSAQKNPTAFYLCASSVTTDTYTFGSGTRLTVV.

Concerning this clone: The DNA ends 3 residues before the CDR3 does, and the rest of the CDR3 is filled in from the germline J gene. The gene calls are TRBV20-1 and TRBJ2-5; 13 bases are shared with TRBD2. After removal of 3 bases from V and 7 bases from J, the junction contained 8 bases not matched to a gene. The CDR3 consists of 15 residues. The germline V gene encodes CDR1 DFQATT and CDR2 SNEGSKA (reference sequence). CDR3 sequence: CSASSTSGRAGTQYF. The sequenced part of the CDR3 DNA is TGCAGTGCTAGCTCCACTAGCGGGAGGGCCGGGACC.

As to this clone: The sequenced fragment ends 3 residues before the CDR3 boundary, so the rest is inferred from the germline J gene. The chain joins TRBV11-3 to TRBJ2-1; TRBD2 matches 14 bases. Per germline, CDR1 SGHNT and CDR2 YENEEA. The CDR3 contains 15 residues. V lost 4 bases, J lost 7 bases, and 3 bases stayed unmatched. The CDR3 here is CASSYRTSGGNEQFF. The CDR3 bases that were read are TGTGCCAGCAGCTACCGGACTAGCGGGGGGAATGAG. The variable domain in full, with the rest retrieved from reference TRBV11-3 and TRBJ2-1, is EAGVVQSPRYKIIEKKQPVAFWCNPISGHNTLYWYLQNLGQGPELLIRYENEEAVDDSQLPKDRFSAERLKGVDSTLKIQPAELGDSAVYLCASSYRTSGGNEQFFGPGTRLTVL.

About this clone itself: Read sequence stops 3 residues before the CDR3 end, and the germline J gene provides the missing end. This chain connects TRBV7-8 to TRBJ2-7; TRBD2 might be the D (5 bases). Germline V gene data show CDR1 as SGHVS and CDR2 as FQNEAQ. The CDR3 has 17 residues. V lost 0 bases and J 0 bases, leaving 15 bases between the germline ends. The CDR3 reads CASSLALRPGVSYEQYF. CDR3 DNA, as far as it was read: TGTGCCAGCAGCTTAGCGCTGCGGCCCGGGGTCTCCTACGAG.

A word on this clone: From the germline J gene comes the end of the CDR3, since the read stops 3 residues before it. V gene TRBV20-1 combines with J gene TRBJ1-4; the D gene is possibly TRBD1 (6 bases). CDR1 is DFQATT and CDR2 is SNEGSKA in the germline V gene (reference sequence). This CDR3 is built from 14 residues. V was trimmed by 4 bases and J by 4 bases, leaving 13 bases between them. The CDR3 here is CSANDRRGNEKLFF. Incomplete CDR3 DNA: TGCAGTGCTAACGACAGGAGGGGTAATGAAAAA.

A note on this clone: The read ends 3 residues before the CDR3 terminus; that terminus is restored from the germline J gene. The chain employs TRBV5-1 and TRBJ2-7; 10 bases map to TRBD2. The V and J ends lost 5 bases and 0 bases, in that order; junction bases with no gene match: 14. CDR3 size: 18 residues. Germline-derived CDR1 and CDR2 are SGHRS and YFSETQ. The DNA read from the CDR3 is TGCGCCAGCAGTTCCGGGACTAGCGCCGACTTTACCTCCTACGAG. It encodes CASSSGTSADFTSYE. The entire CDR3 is CASSSGTSADFTSYEQYF.

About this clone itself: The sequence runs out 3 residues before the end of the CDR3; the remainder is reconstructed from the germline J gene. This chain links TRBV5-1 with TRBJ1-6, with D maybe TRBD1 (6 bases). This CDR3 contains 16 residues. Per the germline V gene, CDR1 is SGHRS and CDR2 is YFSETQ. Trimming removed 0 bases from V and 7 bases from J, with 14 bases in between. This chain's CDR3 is CASSLVAGDGNSPLHF. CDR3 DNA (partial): TGCGCCAGCAGCTTGGTGGCAGGGGACGGGAATTCACCC.

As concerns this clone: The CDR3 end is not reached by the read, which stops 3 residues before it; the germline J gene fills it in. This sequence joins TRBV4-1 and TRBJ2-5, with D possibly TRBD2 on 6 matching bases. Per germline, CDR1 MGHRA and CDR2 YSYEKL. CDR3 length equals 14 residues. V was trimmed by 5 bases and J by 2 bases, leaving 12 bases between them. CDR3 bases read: TGCGCCAGCAGCGACCCGACTAGACAAGAGACC. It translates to CASSDPTRQET. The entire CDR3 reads CASSDPTRQETQYF.

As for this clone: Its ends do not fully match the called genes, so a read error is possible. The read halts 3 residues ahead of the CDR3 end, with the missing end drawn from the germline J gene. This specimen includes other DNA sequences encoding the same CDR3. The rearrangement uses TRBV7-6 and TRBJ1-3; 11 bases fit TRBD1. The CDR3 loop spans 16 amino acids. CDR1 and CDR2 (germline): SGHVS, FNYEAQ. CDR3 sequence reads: CASSLGQGVIGNTIYF. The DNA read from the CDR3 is TGTGCCAGCAGCCTGGGACAGGGGGTGATTGGAAACACA.

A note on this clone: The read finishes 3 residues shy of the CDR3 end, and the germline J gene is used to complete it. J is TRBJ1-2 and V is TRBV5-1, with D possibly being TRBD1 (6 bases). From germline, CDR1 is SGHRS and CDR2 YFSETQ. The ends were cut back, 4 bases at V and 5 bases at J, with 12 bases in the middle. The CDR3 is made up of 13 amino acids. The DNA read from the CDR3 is TGCGCCAGCAGCCGGGACGACAGGTATGGC. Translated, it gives CASSRDDRYG. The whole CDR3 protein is CASSRDDRYGYTF.

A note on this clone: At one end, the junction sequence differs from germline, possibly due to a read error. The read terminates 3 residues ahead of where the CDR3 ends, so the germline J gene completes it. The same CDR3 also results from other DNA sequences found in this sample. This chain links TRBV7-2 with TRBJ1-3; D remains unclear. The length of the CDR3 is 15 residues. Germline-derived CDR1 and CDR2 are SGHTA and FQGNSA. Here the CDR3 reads CASSLWARAGNTIYF. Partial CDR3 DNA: TGTGCCAGCAGCTTATGGGCCCGCGCTGGAAACACA.

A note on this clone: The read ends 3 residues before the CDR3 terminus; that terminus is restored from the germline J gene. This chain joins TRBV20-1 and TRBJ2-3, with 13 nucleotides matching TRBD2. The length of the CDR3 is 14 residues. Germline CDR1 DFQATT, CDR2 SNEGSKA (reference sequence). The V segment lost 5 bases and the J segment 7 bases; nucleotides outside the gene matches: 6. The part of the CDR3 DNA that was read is TGCAGTGCTCTTACTAGCGGGGGGGCGAATACG. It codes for CSALTSGGANT. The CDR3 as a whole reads CSALTSGGANTQYF.

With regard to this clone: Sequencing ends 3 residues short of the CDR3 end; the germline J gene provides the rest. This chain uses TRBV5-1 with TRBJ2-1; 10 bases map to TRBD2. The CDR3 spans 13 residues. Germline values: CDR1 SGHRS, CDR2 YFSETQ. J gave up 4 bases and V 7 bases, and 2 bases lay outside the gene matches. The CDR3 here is CASGGLAYNEQFF. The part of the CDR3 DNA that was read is TGCGCCAGCGGGGGACTAGCGTACAATGAG. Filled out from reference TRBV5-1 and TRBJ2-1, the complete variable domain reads KAGVTQTPRYLIKTRGQQVTLSCSPISGHRSVSWYQQTPGQGLQFLFEYFSETQRNKGNFPGRFSGRQFSNSRSEMNVSTLELGDSALYLCASGGLAYNEQFFGPGTRLTVL.

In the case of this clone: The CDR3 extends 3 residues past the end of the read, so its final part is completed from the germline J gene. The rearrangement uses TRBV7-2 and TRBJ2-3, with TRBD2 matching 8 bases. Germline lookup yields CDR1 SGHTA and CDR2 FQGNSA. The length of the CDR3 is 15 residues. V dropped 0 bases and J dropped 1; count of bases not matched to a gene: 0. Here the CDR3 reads CASSLASGGTDTQYF. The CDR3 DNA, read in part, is TGTGCCAGCAGCTTAGCTAGCGGGGGCACAGATACG.

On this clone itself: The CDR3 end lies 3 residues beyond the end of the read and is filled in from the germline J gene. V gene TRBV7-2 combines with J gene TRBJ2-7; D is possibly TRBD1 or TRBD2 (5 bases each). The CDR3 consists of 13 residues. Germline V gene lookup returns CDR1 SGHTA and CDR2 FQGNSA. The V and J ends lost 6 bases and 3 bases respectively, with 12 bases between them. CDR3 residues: CASRSPGSYEQYF. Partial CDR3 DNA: TGTGCCAGCAGGAGCCCAGGGAGCTACGAG.